This TCR beta chain was profiled in a study of T cells in Graves' hyperthyroidism and ophthalmopathy (dated by TCRdb to the late 2010s). Concerning the study at large: Peripheral blood samples were taken at the time of initial diagnosis, prior to any treatment. To identify TCR V-J signatures that set the groups apart, the researchers used a discovery cohort of 100 patients, made up of 40 to 45 with Graves' ophthalmopathy and some 58 with stable Graves' hyperthyroidism. Prospective prediction of ophthalmopathy was tested in an independent validation cohort of 18 to 20 hyperthyroidism patients and approximately 17 patients who later progressed to ophthalmopathy. The 100 or so discovery patients were randomly split 7:3 into training and test sets. The study also compared thyroid tissue and blood T-cell repertoires from several Graves' hyperthyroidism patients. After sampling, hyperthyroidism patients received methimazole starting at 30 mg daily, and ophthalmopathy patients received high-dose intravenous methylprednisolone. The paper reports TCR Vbeta CDR3 sequencing of roughly 140 peripheral blood samples: some 41 ophthalmopathy, fewer than 85 hyperthyroidism and approximately 17 progressor patients. The full study reports these points: In cross-validation, a model built on a 13 V-J signature told ophthalmopathy apart from stable hyperthyroidism with approximately 90% sensitivity and about 81% specificity, and in testing the same model reached 80%/75%. In validation, progression to ophthalmopathy was predicted by the model with roughly 71% sensitivity and approximately 78% specificity, a median of approximately 6.5 months before onset. Sample size was not statistically predetermined, and investigators were not blinded to group allocation. Most expanded thyroid clonotypes (frequency above 0.001) were also detected in blood, suggesting blood repertoires may reflect thyroid immune responses.

Sequences SGHRS (CDR1) and YFSETQ (CDR2) are obtained from the germline V gene. V sheds 3 bases and J sheds 1 base, leaving 10 bases between their ends. Reading from cysteine to phenylalanine, the CDR3 counts 14 amino acids. Of the read, only the CDR3 DNA is kept; its 42 bases are in frame from base 1. Hyperthyroidism patients were aged 18 to 65 years and newly diagnosed, with disease duration of less than 2 months. Exclusion was applied to patients with uncontrolled infections, other autoimmune diseases, pregnancy or lactation. Diagnoses relied on clinical symptoms, serum thyroxine and TRAb, thyroid ultrasound and orbital computed tomography. Blood from progressor patients was drawn when they were first diagnosed with hyperthyroidism, before any ophthalmopathy symptoms appeared. PBMCs were separated from approximately 9.9 ml of fresh peripheral blood using Ficoll-Paque density gradient centrifugation. Progressor patients were first diagnosed with Graves' hyperthyroidism and then developed ophthalmopathy during follow-up. Total RNA was extracted using Trizol reagent, and RNA quality was assessed on an Agilent 2100 Bioanalyzer.

A remark on this clonotype: What this receptor recognizes is not known. No base quality information exists; no much larger clone differs at one position.

TCR beta CDR3 regions were amplified from RNA transcripts. The TCR CDR3 was subjected to a first round of RT-PCR using the HTBI primer set and the Qiagen OneStep RT-PCR kit. Libraries were constructed in a second round of multiplex PCR, after which size selection and purification were carried out. Sequencing of the libraries was done on an Illumina HiSeq2000 using paired-end 100 bp reads. The authors' pipeline ran thus. SOAPnuke was used to process the raw data, with reads discarded if the reads contained adapters or uncalled bases, had a mean Phred below 15, or lacked an exact constant-primer or identifier match. High-quality paired reads were merged using COPE v1.2.5, and each unique nucleotide sequence was defined as a clonotype. MiTCR v1.1 was used to align clonotypes to the IMGT TRBV, TRBD and TRBJ reference segments. The analysis included only V-J combinations with a frequency above 0.0001, which together covered more than 98% of the repertoires. The TCS score was defined as the ratio of F50 (clonal expansion) to E x V (chaos), calculated using BLOSUM62-based TCRdist between CDR3 peptides within each V-J. Welch's t-statistics and random forest reduced approximately 520 V-J features to about 13, which were used in a naive Bayes classifier (R e1071). The Morisita-Horn index was used to measure how similar the thyroid and blood repertoires were. Starting from the raw public reads, TCRdb applied fastp trimming at Q25, assembled clones with MiXCR and retained in-frame beta chains. CDR3 protein sequences are deduplicated, and each keeps its most common genes and DNA. For this entry, the V and J calls and clone size follow TCRdb and not the study's own pipeline. The sample records under 30,000 distinct CDR3 sequences, less than 65% of which are singletons. 25% of the sample belongs to the ten largest clones.

The source material was blood. This receptor was taken from a woman in her forties with Graves' hyperthyroidism that later progressed to Graves' ophthalmopathy. The V and J genes are TRBV5-1 and TRBJ1-1, and perhaps TRBD1 as D gene, on 6 matching bases. The DNA is as follows: TGCGCCAGCAGCTACGGACAGCCGAACACTGAAGCTTTCTTT. It codes for CASSYGQPNTEAFF. Extended through the reference TRBV5-1 and TRBJ1-1 proteins, this CDR3 yields the full variable domain: KAGVTQTPRYLIKTRGQQVTLSCSPISGHRSVSWYQQTPGQGLQFLFEYFSETQRNKGNFPGRFSGRQFSNSRSEMNVSTLELGDSALYLCASSYGQPNTEAFFGQGTRLTVV.